One and the same sample provided the 18 T cell receptor beta chains below, sequenced in a study of T cell responses to AZD1222 COVID-19 vaccine. The data were produced by immunoSEQ multiplex PCR, yet TCRdb's version contains in-frame clones alone and is incomplete. The table shows 95,000 to 150,000 clones, with approximately 88% occurring only once. This specimen was peripheral blood, taken on day 0 of AZD1222 vaccination. The receptors here all came from an adult in good health.

The chain couples TRBV12-3 or TRBV12-4 to TRBJ2-1, with D perhaps TRBD1 (5 bases). The ends were cut back, 5 bases at V and 4 bases at J, with 6 bases in the middle. The CDR3 is made up of 12 amino acids. The CDR3 protein is CASSRQYNEQFF. The CDR3 nucleotides are TGTGCCAGCAGTAGACAGTACAATGAGCAGTTCTTC.

This clone has more than one count but fewer than ten. The chain uses TRBV5-1 and TRBJ2-7; TRBD1 agrees at 9 bases. CDR3 length equals 15 residues. The germline V gene encodes CDR1 SGHRS and CDR2 YFSETQ. With V trimmed by 3 bases and J by 0 bases, 4 bases remained unmatched. CDR3: CASSSGQGGSYEQYF. The CDR3 DNA reads TGCGCCAGCAGCTCGGGACAGGGAGGCTCCTACGAGCAGTACTTC.

This chain uses TRBV18 with TRBJ1-1; possible D gene TRBD1, 5 bases. Trimming pared 2 bases from V and 1 base from J, leaving 11 bases between. Germline V gene lookup returns CDR1 KGHSH and CDR2 LQKENI. The CDR3 sequence is 15 residues long. The CDR3 loop is CASSPSLGGNTEAFF. CDR3 nucleotide sequence: TGTGCCAGCTCACCAAGTCTGGGGGGGAACACTGAAGCTTTCTTT.

The rearrangement joins TRBV3-1 (or the pseudogene TRBV3-2) to TRBJ1-2; D not certain. CDR3 length: 16 amino acids. V lost 4 bases and J 4 bases, leaving 19 bases between the germline ends. Germline V gene data show CDR1 as LGHDT and CDR2 as YNNKEL (reference sequence). The CDR3 loop is CASSPIKVTRSYGYTF. The CDR3, as DNA: TGTGCCAGCAGCCCCATCAAAGTGACCAGGAGCTATGGCTACACCTTC.

This clone has just one count. The gene calls are TRBV11-3 and TRBJ1-1, with 8 bases aligning to TRBD1. The CDR3 runs 14 residues. The trim removed 3 bases at V and 3 bases at J, leaving 3 bases unmatched. CDR1 is SGHNT, CDR2 YENEEA, per germline. The CDR3: CASSFSGGDTEAFF. The CDR3, as DNA: TGTGCCAGCAGCTTTTCAGGGGGCGACACTGAAGCTTTCTTT.

This clone was seen just once. This sequence joins TRBV7-2 and TRBJ1-4; D is perhaps TRBD1 (5 bases). The CDR3 is 15 residues long. Germline values: CDR1 SGHTA, CDR2 FQGNSA. Trimming stripped 1 base from V and 8 bases from J, with 14 bases between. In nucleotides, the CDR3 is TGTGCCAGCAGCTTAGATGGGGTTGAGGGGGAAAAACTGTTTTTT. It yields the protein CASSLDGVEGEKLFF.

The V and J genes are TRBV4-1 and TRBJ2-5; TRBD1 aligns across 11 bases. This CDR3 has 15 residues. V dropped 3 bases and J dropped 5; count of bases not matched to a gene: 5. Germline V gene sequence: CDR1 MGHRA, CDR2 YSYEKL. The chain's CDR3 is CASSQGDRGWETQYF. Written as DNA, the CDR3 is TGCGCCAGCAGCCAGGGGGACAGGGGGTGGGAGACCCAGTACTTC.

V is TRBV5-1 and J is TRBJ1-2; 7 nucleotides match TRBD1. The trim removed 5 bases at V and 5 bases at J, leaving 9 bases unmatched. The CDR3 runs 14 residues. Germline CDR1 SGHRS, CDR2 YFSETQ. The CDR3 coding sequence is TGCGCCAGCAGAGTAAGGACAGGAGAGTATGGCTACACCTTC. It specifies CASRVRTGEYGYTF.

V is TRBV7-8 and J is TRBJ1-3; no clear D. The germline CDR1 and CDR2 sequences are SGHVS and FQNEAQ. The CDR3 spans 13 residues. Trimming took off 5 bases at V and 3 bases at J, with 8 bases between the two ends. In DNA form, the CDR3 reads TGTGCCAGCAGCAACAAGGGTGGAAACACCATATATTTT. Its translation is CASSNKGGNTIYF. Complete variable domain (other parts from reference TRBV7-8 and TRBJ1-3): GAGVSQSPRYKVAKRGQDVALRCDPISGHVSLFWYQQALGQGPEFLTYFQNEAQLDKSGLPSDRFFAERPEGSVSTLKIQRTQQEDSAVYLCASSNKGGNTIYFGEGSWLTVV.

This chain connects TRBV12-3 or TRBV12-4 to TRBJ1-5, with unresolved D. The ends were cut back, 5 bases at V and 6 bases at J, with 8 bases in the middle. CDR3 size: 12 residues. DNA for the CDR3: TGTGCCAGCAGTCCCCCAAGTCAGCCCCAGCATTTT. Amino acid sequence: CASSPPSQPQHF.

This chain uses TRBV5-5 with TRBJ2-1; 8 bases agree with TRBD1. V shed 4 bases and J 4 bases; nucleotides not matched to a gene: 7. CDR1 is SGHKS and CDR2 is YYEKEE in the germline V gene (reference sequence). The CDR3 is 15 amino acids. CDR3 sequence: CASSHGQGEYNEQFF. For the CDR3, the DNA is TGTGCCAGCAGCCATGGACAGGGTGAATACAATGAGCAGTTCTTC. Supplemented by reference TRBV5-5 and TRBJ2-1, the full variable domain reads DAGVTQSPTHLIKTRGQQVTLRCSPISGHKSVSWYQQVLGQGPQFIFQYYEKEERGRGNFPDRFSARQFPNYSSELNVNALLLGDSALYLCASSHGQGEYNEQFFGPGTRLTVL.

CDR3 loop: CASSQLDSSQYF. The CDR3, as DNA: TGTGCCAGCAGCCAACTAGACAGTTCGCAGTATTTT. The gene calls are TRBV3-1 (or the pseudogene TRBV3-2) and TRBJ2-3; D is perhaps TRBD1 (5 bases). CDR3 length: 12 amino acids. V lost 2 bases, J lost 10 bases, and 10 bases lay in between. Germline V CDR1 and CDR2: LGHDT, YNNKEL (reference sequence).

The J gene is TRBJ2-3, the V gene TRBV28; D is perhaps TRBD1 (7 bases). CDR1 MDHEN and CDR2 SYDVKM come from the germline V gene. Trimming stripped 5 bases from V and 0 bases from J, with 12 bases between. The CDR3 totals 15 residues. The CDR3 sequence: CASSTPGGSTDTQYF. In DNA, the CDR3 is TGTGCCAGCAGTACTCCAGGGGGGAGCACAGATACGCAGTATTTT.

This clone was detected only once. The rearrangement links TRBV5-1 to TRBJ1-1; no clear D gene. CDR1 SGHRS and CDR2 YFSETQ come from the germline V gene. The CDR3 runs 12 residues. Trimming removed 5 bases from V and 1 base from J, with 6 bases in between. The CDR3: CASRDGNTEAFF. CDR3 sequence (DNA): TGCGCCAGCAGGGACGGGAACACTGAAGCTTTCTTT. The whole variable domain, filled in from reference TRBV5-1 and TRBJ1-1, reads KAGVTQTPRYLIKTRGQQVTLSCSPISGHRSVSWYQQTPGQGLQFLFEYFSETQRNKGNFPGRFSGRQFSNSRSEMNVSTLELGDSALYLCASRDGNTEAFFGQGTRLTVV.

This clone has only a few counts. V is TRBV7-2 and J is TRBJ2-2; unclear D gene. The V gene's germline CDR1 is SGHTA and CDR2 FQGNSA. The CDR3 runs 15 residues. V was pared by 5 bases and J by 0 bases, with 10 bases between. Here the CDR3 reads CASSPWAANTGELFF. The CDR3 DNA sequence: TGTGCCAGCAGCCCCTGGGCGGCGAACACCGGGGAGCTGTTTTTT.

V usage is TRBV5-1 and J usage is TRBJ1-2, with a weak D call TRBD1 (5 bases). CDR1 and CDR2 (germline): SGHRS, YFSETQ. Trimming took off 4 bases at V and 6 bases at J, with 13 bases between the two ends. This CDR3 has 13 amino acids. CDR3 coding DNA: TGCGCCAGCAGCATAGACAGTCAAGATGGCTACACCTTC. It encodes CASSIDSQDGYTF.

The chain is built from TRBV6-5 and TRBJ2-3; tentatively, D is TRBD1 (6 bases). With 0 bases removed from V and 1 base from J, the gap between germline ends came to 8 bases. Germline V lookup: CDR1 MNHEY, CDR2 SVGAGI. The CDR3 is 15 amino acids. As DNA, the CDR3 is TGTGCCAGCAGTTACTCGGGGGCCCGCACAGATACGCAGTATTTT. It is translated as CASSYSGARTDTQYF.

The gene calls are TRBV29-1 and TRBJ1-2; D is ambiguous. This CDR3 spans 13 amino acids. The V end was cut by 5 bases, the J end by 0 bases, with 10 bases between. Looked up from germline, CDR1 is SQVTM and CDR2 is ANQGSEA. The CDR3 nucleotides read TGCAGCGTTCCTTCGGGTACTAACTATGGCTACACCTTC. Its translation: CSVPSGTNYGYTF.